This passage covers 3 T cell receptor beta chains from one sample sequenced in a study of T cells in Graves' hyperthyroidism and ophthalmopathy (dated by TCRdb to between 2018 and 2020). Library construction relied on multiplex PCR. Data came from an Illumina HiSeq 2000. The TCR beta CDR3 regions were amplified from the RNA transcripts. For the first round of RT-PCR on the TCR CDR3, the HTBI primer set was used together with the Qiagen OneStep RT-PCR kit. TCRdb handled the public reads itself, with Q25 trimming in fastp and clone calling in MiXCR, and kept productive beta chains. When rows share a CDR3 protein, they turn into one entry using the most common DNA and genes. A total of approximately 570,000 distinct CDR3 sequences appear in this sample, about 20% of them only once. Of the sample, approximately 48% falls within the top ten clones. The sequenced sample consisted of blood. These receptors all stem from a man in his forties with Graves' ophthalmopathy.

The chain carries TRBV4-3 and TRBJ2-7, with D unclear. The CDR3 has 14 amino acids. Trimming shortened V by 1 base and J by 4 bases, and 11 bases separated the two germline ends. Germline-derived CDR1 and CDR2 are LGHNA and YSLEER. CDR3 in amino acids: CASSQAVRGYEQYF. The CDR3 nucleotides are TGCGCCAGCAGCCAAGCCGTCAGAGGATACGAGCAGTACTTC.

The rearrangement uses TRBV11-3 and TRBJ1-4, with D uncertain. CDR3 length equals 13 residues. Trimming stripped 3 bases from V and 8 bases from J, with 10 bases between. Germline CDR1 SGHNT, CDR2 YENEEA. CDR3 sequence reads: CASSLTAGEKLFF. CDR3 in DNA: TGTGCCAGCAGCTTGACGGCTGGGGAAAAACTGTTTTTT.

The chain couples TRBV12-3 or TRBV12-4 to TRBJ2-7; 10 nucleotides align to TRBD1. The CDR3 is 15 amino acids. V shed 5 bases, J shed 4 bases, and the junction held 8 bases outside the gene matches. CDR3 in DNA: TGTGCCAGCAGTCAGGGACAGGGGTTTTGGTACGAGCAGTACTTC. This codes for CASSQGQGFWYEQYF.